Each of the 21 T cell receptor beta chains below was sequenced from the same sample in a study of T cell repertoires in cytomegalovirus infection. TCRdb analysed the reads with MiXCR anew, one entry per CDR3 protein. The table has approximately 500,000 distinct CDR3 sequences, approximately 17% seen once. The sample comprised CD8+ T cells from PBMCs. The source of these receptors is a human donor in good health (CMV status not recorded). Some clones in this sample may be carry-over from other donors' samples.

This clonotype was seen a handful of times. This chain uses TRBV28 with TRBJ1-1; the D gene is possibly TRBD1 (6 bases). Germline-derived CDR1 and CDR2 are MDHEN and SYDVKM. CDR3 length equals 15 residues. Trimming cost V 4 bases and J 0 bases, with 12 bases left between them. The CDR3 region has the DNA TGTGCCAGCAGTTCCCTGGACAGATTGAACACTGAAGCTTTCTTT. Translated: CASSSLDRLNTEAFF.

This clonotype was counted a few times. The V gene is TRBV2, the J gene TRBJ2-7; 9 bases line up with TRBD1. This CDR3 comprises 15 residues. The trim removed 3 bases at V and 3 bases at J, leaving 6 bases unmatched. CDR1 and CDR2 (germline): SNHLY, FYNNEI. In DNA form, the CDR3 reads TGTGCCAGCAGTGATCCCTTGACAGGGGGCTACGAGCAGTACTTC. It translates to CASSDPLTGGYEQYF.

Note on this clonotype: The conserved phenylalanine or tryptophan is not found at the CDR3 terminus, so this likely reflects a read error. The chain employs TRBV12-3 or TRBV12-4 and TRBJ2-1; maybe TRBD2 (7 bases). V was clipped by 2 bases and J by 4 bases, with 9 bases between them. This CDR3 is built from 14 residues. DNA for the CDR3: TGTGCCAGCAGTTTAAGGGGGGGTTACAATGAGCAGTTCTTA. This codes for CASSLRGGYNEQFL.

In its sample, this clonotype was seen a few times. The chain carries TRBV6-2 or TRBV6-3 and TRBJ1-2; 7 bases align to TRBD1. Trimming at V came to 5 bases and at J to 4 bases, leaving 10 bases not matched to a gene. The germline V gene has CDR1 MNHEY and CDR2 SVGEGT. The CDR3 covers 15 residues. This chain's CDR3 is CASSAGQLEGYGYTF. The CDR3 bases are TGTGCCAGCAGTGCGGGACAGTTAGAAGGCTATGGCTACACCTTC.

This clonotype was seen many times. This chain uses TRBV7-9 with TRBJ2-7, with D possibly being TRBD2 (5 bases). V shed 1 base and J shed 3 bases, with 7 bases lying between them. Germline CDR1 is SEHNR and CDR2 is FQNEAQ (reference sequence). The CDR3 is 13 amino acids. In DNA form, the CDR3 reads TGTGCCAGCAGCTTAGGGACTGTCTACGAGCAGTACTTC. This translates into CASSLGTVYEQYF.

This clonotype was detected ten times or more. The chain is built from TRBV7-6 and TRBJ2-7, with TRBD1 matching 10 bases. Germline CDR1 SGHVS, CDR2 FNYEAQ. V shed 5 bases and J 5 bases; nucleotides not matched to a gene: 12. This CDR3 spans 16 amino acids. The CDR3 reads CASSRNPTGGENEQYF. The CDR3 bases are TGTGCCAGCAGCCGCAATCCGACAGGGGGCGAGAACGAGCAGTACTTC.

This sequence joins TRBV7-9 and TRBJ2-2; TRBD2 agrees at 9 bases. Germline values: CDR1 SEHNR, CDR2 FQNEAQ (reference sequence). V was pared by 4 bases and J by 6 bases, with 9 bases of the junction left unmatched. The CDR3 covers 16 residues. Here the CDR3 reads CASSSQGRTSAGELFF. CDR3 nucleotide sequence: TGTGCCAGCAGCTCCCAAGGCAGGACTAGCGCCGGGGAGCTGTTTTTT.

A few counts support this clonotype. V usage is TRBV4-2 and J usage is TRBJ1-3; D possibly corresponds to TRBD1 (6 bases). Trimming stripped 1 base from V and 2 bases from J, with 12 bases between. The CDR3 contains 16 residues. CDR1 is LGHNA and CDR2 is YNFKEQ in the germline V gene. The CDR3 coding sequence is TGTGCCAGCAGCCAAGCCCCAGACAGGACTGGAAACACCATATATTTT. This gives the protein CASSQAPDRTGNTIYF.

This clonotype was recorded many times. The chain combines TRBV7-9 with TRBJ2-7, with 7 bases fitting TRBD1. This CDR3 is built from 14 residues. From germline, CDR1 is SEHNR and CDR2 FQNEAQ (reference sequence). After removal of 1 base from V and 6 bases from J, the junction contained 6 bases not matched to a gene. CDR3 loop: CASSLVDRIGEQYF. CDR3 nucleotides: TGTGCCAGCAGCTTAGTGGACAGGATAGGCGAGCAGTACTTC.

This chain links TRBV7-3 with TRBJ1-1, with 7 bases matching TRBD1. CDR3 length equals 13 residues. The germline gives CDR1 SGHTA, CDR2 FQGTGA. V trimming: 5 bases; J trimming: 11 bases; junction bases outside the gene matches: 11. CDR3 DNA sequence: TGTGCCAGCAGCCCACTAGAGGGGGCCGGGGCTTTCTTT. As protein: CASSPLEGAGAFF.

This clonotype showed up just a few times. J is TRBJ2-1 and V is TRBV20-1, with D perhaps matching TRBD1 (6 bases). V lost 6 bases and J 8 bases, leaving 17 bases between the germline ends. Per the germline V gene, CDR1 is DFQATT and CDR2 is SNEGSKA (reference sequence). The length of the CDR3 is 13 residues. CDR3 sequence: CSAPVTGGDEQFF. CDR3 nucleotides: TGCAGTGCCCCTGTGACAGGAGGCGATGAGCAGTTCTTC.

This sequence joins TRBV20-1 and TRBJ2-5; 9 positions agree with TRBD2. The trim removed 1 base at V and 5 bases at J, leaving 8 bases unmatched. The CDR3 is 15 residues long. The V gene's germline CDR1 is DFQATT and CDR2 SNEGSKA (reference sequence). CDR3 amino acids: CSARVGGGARETQYF. The CDR3 DNA reads as TGCAGTGCTAGAGTGGGCGGGGGGGCCAGGGAGACCCAGTACTTC.

This clonotype was observed many times. This rearrangement joins TRBV28 to TRBJ2-7, with TRBD1 matching 9 bases. Germline CDR1 reads MDHEN; CDR2 reads SYDVKM. Losses at the gene ends were 4 bases for V and 3 bases for J; bases not matched to a gene: 7. CDR3 length: 15 amino acids. In nucleotides, the CDR3 is TGTGCCAGCAGTTCGGTCGGGACAGGGTTCTACGAGCAGTACTTC. This codes for CASSSVGTGFYEQYF.

In this sample, this clonotype turned up many times. The genes are TRBV28 and TRBJ2-7; D is perhaps TRBD1 (5 bases). The germline V gene encodes CDR1 MDHEN and CDR2 SYDVKM. V lost 3 bases and J lost 3, with 9 bases in between. CDR3 length: 13 amino acids. The CDR3 is CASSFWQGYEQYF. For the CDR3, the DNA is TGTGCCAGCAGTTTCTGGCAGGGCTACGAGCAGTACTTC.

This clonotype was counted at least ten times. CDR3: CATSEGTGLGDNEQFF. The CDR3 region has the DNA TGTGCCACCAGTGAGGGGACAGGGCTGGGAGACAATGAGCAGTTCTTC. V usage is TRBV24-1 and J usage is TRBJ2-1, with 9 bases identical to TRBD1. The V segment lost 4 bases and the J segment 5 bases; nucleotides outside the gene matches: 8. Germline V CDR1 and CDR2: KGHDR, SFDVKD. The CDR3 runs to 16 residues.

This clonotype was recorded at least ten times. This rearrangement joins TRBV7-2 to TRBJ2-1, with 7 nucleotides matching TRBD2. The trim removed 4 bases at V and 3 bases at J, leaving 6 bases unmatched. Looked up from germline, CDR1 is SGHTA and CDR2 is FQGNSA. CDR3 size: 15 residues. The CDR3 region is CASSSGGRSYNEQFF. In nucleotides, the CDR3 is TGTGCCAGCAGCTCGGGCGGGAGAAGCTACAATGAGCAGTTCTTC.

This clonotype was found a few times. The gene calls are TRBV7-9 and TRBJ1-1, with D unresolved. The CDR3 sequence is 15 residues long. Trimming pared 1 base from V and 4 bases from J, leaving 13 bases between. Germline V gives CDR1 SEHNR, CDR2 FQNEAQ (reference sequence). CDR3 in DNA: TGTGCCAGCAGCTTAGTAACAAAAACCCCCACTGAAGCTTTCTTT. Its protein is CASSLVTKTPTEAFF.

This clonotype appeared a few times. This chain connects TRBV6-2 or TRBV6-3 to TRBJ2-1; D possibly corresponds to TRBD2 (7 bases). V dropped 6 bases and J dropped 5 bases, with 17 bases sitting between them. There are 15 residues in the CDR3. Germline CDR1 reads MNHEY; CDR2 reads SVGEGT. The CDR3 nucleotides are TGTGCCAGCAGGGGGGGCGGGAGAAGAAACAATGAGCAGTTCTTC. This encodes CASRGGGRRNNEQFF.

In this sample, this clonotype turned up a few times. This chain links TRBV10-3 with TRBJ2-2; 11 positions agree with TRBD2. CDR3 length equals 18 residues. V shed 3 bases and J 1 base; nucleotides not matched to a gene: 7. The germline gives CDR1 ENHRY, CDR2 SYGVKD. CDR3 sequence: CAISDNLAGGQNTGELFF. The CDR3, as DNA: TGTGCCATCAGTGATAATCTAGCGGGGGGACAGAACACCGGGGAGCTGTTTTTT.

This clonotype was seen more than once but under ten times. The V and J genes are TRBV28 and TRBJ1-1; weak D call: TRBD1 (6 bases). The V gene lost 3 bases and the J gene lost 0 bases, with 14 bases spanning the gap. Per germline, CDR1 MDHEN and CDR2 SYDVKM. The CDR3 runs 16 residues. The DNA for the CDR3 is TGTGCCAGCAGTTTCAATCAGGGGACCTTGAACACTGAAGCTTTCTTT. Protein product: CASSFNQGTLNTEAFF.

The CDR3 is CASSQDRWRRDEQFF. CDR3 bases: TGTGCCAGCAGCCAAGATAGGTGGAGGCGGGATGAGCAGTTCTTC. This rearrangement joins TRBV3-1 to TRBJ2-1; D might be TRBD2 (5 bases). The V gene's germline CDR1 is LGHDT and CDR2 YNNKEL (reference sequence). Trimming cost V 0 bases and J 8 bases, with 14 bases left between them. This CDR3 contains 15 residues.